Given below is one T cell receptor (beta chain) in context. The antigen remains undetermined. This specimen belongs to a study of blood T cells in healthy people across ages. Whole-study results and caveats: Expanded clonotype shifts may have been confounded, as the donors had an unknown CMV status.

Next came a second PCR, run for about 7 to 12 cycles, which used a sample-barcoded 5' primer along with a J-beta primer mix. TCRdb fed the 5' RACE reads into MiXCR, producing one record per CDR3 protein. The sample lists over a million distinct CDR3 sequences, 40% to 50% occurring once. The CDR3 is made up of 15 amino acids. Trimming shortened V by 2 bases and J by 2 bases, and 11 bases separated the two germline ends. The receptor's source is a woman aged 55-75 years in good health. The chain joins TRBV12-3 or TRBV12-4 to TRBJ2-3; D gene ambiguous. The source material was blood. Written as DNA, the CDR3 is TGTGCCAGCAGTTTATGGTCAGGCCTCACAGATACGCAGTATTTT. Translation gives CASSLWSGLTDTQYF.